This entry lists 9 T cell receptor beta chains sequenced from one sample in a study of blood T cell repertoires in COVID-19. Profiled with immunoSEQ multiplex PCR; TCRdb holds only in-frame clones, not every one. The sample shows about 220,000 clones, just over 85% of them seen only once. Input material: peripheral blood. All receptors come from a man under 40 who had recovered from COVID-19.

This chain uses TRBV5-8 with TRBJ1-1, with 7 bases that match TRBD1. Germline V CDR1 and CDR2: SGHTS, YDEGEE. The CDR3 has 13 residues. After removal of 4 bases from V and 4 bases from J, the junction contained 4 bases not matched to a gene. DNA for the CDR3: TGTGCCAGCAGCCCAGGGGGGATCACTGAAGCTTTCTTT. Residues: CASSPGGITEAFF. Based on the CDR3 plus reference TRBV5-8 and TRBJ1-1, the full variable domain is EAGVTQSPTHLIKTRGQQATLRCSPISGHTSVYWYQQALGLGLQFLLWYDEGEERNRGNFPPRFSGRQFPNYSSELNVNALELEDSALYLCASSPGGITEAFFGQGTRLTVV.

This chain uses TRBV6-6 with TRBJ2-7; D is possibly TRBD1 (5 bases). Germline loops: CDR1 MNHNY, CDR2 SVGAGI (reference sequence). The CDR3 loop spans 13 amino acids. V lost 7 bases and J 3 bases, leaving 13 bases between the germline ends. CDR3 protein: CASNEDTFYEQYF. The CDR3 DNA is TGTGCCAGCAACGAGGACACGTTCTACGAGCAGTACTTC.

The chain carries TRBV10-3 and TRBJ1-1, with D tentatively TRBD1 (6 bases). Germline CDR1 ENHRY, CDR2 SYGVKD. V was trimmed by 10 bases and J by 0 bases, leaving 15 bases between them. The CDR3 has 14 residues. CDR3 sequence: CATRGARMNTEAFF. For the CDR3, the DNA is TGTGCCACCCGGGGGGCCCGTATGAACACTGAAGCTTTCTTT.

CDR3 coding DNA: TGTGCCAGCAGCTCCGGCGGGGGGGCTGAGACCCAGTACTTC. Residues: CASSSGGGAETQYF. The chain employs TRBV7-9 and TRBJ2-5; 9 bases fit TRBD2. Trimming at V came to 4 bases and at J to 5 bases, leaving 5 bases not matched to a gene. Germline CDR1 SEHNR, CDR2 FQNEAQ (reference sequence). The CDR3 consists of 14 residues.

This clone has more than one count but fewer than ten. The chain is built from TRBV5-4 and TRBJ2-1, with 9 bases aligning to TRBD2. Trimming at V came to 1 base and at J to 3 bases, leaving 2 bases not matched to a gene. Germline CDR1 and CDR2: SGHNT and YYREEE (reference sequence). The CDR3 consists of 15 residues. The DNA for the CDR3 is TGTGCCAGCAGCTTGCGACTAGCGGTCTACAATGAGCAGTTCTTC. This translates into CASSLRLAVYNEQFF.

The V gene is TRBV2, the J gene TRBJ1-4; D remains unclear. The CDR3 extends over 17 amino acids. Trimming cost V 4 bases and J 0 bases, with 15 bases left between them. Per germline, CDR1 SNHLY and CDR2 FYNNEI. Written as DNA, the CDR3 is TGTGCCAGCAGTGGGCAGGCTTCTCTCTCAACTAATGAAAAACTGTTTTTT. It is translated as CASSGQASLSTNEKLFF.

CDR3 region: CSVTSSGTSVSGELFF. Written as DNA, the CDR3 is TGCAGCGTTACCTCGTCGGGGACTAGCGTCTCCGGGGAGCTGTTTTTT. The rearrangement links TRBV29-1 to TRBJ2-2, with 10 bases identical to TRBD2. V shed 5 bases and J 6 bases; nucleotides not matched to a gene: 12. Germline CDR1 SQVTM, CDR2 ANQGSEA. The CDR3 is made up of 16 amino acids.

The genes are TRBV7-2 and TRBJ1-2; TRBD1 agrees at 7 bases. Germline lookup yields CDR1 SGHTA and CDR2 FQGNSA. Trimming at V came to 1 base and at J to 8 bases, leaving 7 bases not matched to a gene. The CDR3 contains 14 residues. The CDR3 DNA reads TGTGCCAGCAGCTTAGGTCCGTACAGGGGCGGCTACACCTTC. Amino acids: CASSLGPYRGGYTF.

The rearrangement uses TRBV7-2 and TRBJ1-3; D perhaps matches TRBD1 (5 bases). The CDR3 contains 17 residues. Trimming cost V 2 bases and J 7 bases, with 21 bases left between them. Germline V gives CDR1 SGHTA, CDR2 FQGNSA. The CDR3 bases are TGTGCCAGCAGCTTATCGCCAGTGCCGACGGAGGGGAACACCATATATTTT. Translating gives CASSLSPVPTEGNTIYF.